Given below is one T cell receptor (beta chain) in context. In its sample, this clonotype was seen many times. What this receptor recognizes is not known. Per-nucleotide qualities are absent, and no much larger clonotype sits a single base away. Amplification of TCR beta CDR3 regions was carried out from RNA transcripts. A first-round RT-PCR of the TCR CDR3 used the HTBI primer set with the Qiagen OneStep RT-PCR kit. Libraries were constructed in a second round of multiplex PCR, after which size selection and purification were carried out. The libraries were sequenced on an Illumina HiSeq2000 using paired-end 100 bp reads. The paper's processing steps were these. SOAPnuke was used to process the raw data, throwing out any read that contained adapters or uncalled bases, had a mean Phred below 15, or lacked an exact constant-primer or identifier match. High-quality paired reads were merged with COPE v1.2.5, and unique nucleotide sequences were defined as clonotypes. Clonotypes were aligned to IMGT TRBV, TRBD and TRBJ reference segments using MiTCR v1.1. Only V-J combinations with frequency above 0.0001, covering 99% to 99.2% of repertoires, were analysed. The TCS score was defined as F50 (clonal expansion) divided by E x V (chaos), with BLOSUM62-based TCRdist calculated between CDR3 peptides within each V-J. Welch's t-statistics and random forest reduced roughly 500 V-J features to about 13, which were used in a naive Bayes classifier (R e1071). In-frame beta chains were kept once TCRdb had trimmed the public reads at Q25 with fastp and called clones with MiXCR. For every CDR3 protein sequence, its rows merge into one entry that carries the most common genes and DNA. It is TCRdb's table, rather than the study itself, that gives the V and J calls and clone size. For this sample the table gives some 550,000 distinct CDR3 sequences, of which roughly 16% were detected only once. The ten largest clones represent 2.5% to 4% of the sample.

V is pared back by 3 bases and J by 4 bases, with 13 bases lying between the germline termini. The cysteine opens and the phenylalanine closes a CDR3 of 15 amino acids. The retained sequence is limited to the CDR3, 45 bases, with the frame set at the first base. The data derive from a study of T cells in Graves' hyperthyroidism and ophthalmopathy (dated by TCRdb to about 2019). Concerning the study at large: Peripheral blood samples were taken at the time of initial diagnosis, prior to any treatment. A discovery cohort of around 100 patients, approximately 45 with Graves' ophthalmopathy and roughly 59 with stable Graves' hyperthyroidism, was used to find distinguishing TCR V-J signatures. Prospective prediction of ophthalmopathy was tested in an independent validation cohort of approximately 19 hyperthyroidism patients and around 16 patients who later progressed to ophthalmopathy. The roughly 91 discovery patients were randomly divided into training and test sets at a 7:3 ratio. Thyroid tissue and blood T-cell repertoires from six Graves' hyperthyroidism patients were also compared in the study. Once sampling was done, hyperthyroidism patients were given methimazole at a starting dose of 30 mg daily, whereas ophthalmopathy patients were given high-dose intravenous methylprednisolone. The paper reports TCR Vbeta CDR3 sequencing of more than 120 peripheral blood samples: under 45 ophthalmopathy, fewer than 80 hyperthyroidism and around 17 progressor patients. What the research found in general, with its limitations: Most expanded thyroid clonotypes (frequency above 0.001) were also found in blood, which suggests that blood repertoires may mirror thyroid immune responses. Sample size was not statistically predetermined, and blinding of investigators to group allocation was not performed. In cross-validation, a model built on a 13 V-J signature told ophthalmopathy apart from stable hyperthyroidism with roughly 87% sensitivity and about 81% specificity, and in testing the same model reached 80%/75%. During validation, the model predicted progression to ophthalmopathy a median of approximately 6.5 months ahead of onset, with almost 71% sensitivity and 72% to 80% specificity.

Ophthalmopathy patients had moderately to severely active disease, Clinical Activity Score of at least 3, NOSPECS grade of at least 4, and duration under 3 months. Patients with uncontrolled infections, other autoimmune diseases, pregnancy or lactation were excluded. Diagnoses were based on clinical symptoms, serum thyroxine and TRAb, thyroid ultrasound and orbital computed tomography. Ficoll-Paque density gradient centrifugation was used to isolate PBMCs from about 10 ml of fresh peripheral blood. Total RNA was extracted using Trizol reagent, and RNA quality was assessed on an Agilent 2100 Bioanalyzer.

The rearrangement joined TRBV12-3 or TRBV12-4 to TRBJ2-1; the D gene is perhaps TRBD1 or TRBD2, each of them matching over 5 bases. The specimen was blood. The TCR originated in a woman aged 35 to 49 with Graves' ophthalmopathy. CDR3 region: CASSFGGRAYNEQFF. The DNA reads TGTGCCAGCAGTTTTGGGGGAAGGGCGTACAATGAGCAGTTCTTC.